This entry lists 15 T cell receptor beta chains sequenced from one sample in a study of blood T cell repertoires in COVID-19. Libraries were prepared by immunoSEQ multiplex PCR; TCRdb keeps only in-frame clonotypes and omits some of them. The table records about 330,000 clones, 75% to 85% of them present only once. The sequencing input was peripheral blood. The receptors shown here come from a human donor in a cohort sampled during active COVID-19.

The chain links TRBV14 to TRBJ2-7; D is possibly TRBD2 (5 bases). V was shortened by 0 bases and J by 7 bases, with 10 bases between the two germline ends. The CDR3 spans 13 residues. Per the germline V gene, CDR1 is SGHDN and CDR2 is FVKESK. The CDR3 nucleotides are TGTGCCAGCAGCCAAGAGACCGGGGTAGAGCAGTACTTC. This translates into CASSQETGVEQYF.

This chain links TRBV7-9 with TRBJ1-1; TRBD1 agrees at 12 bases. Germline-derived CDR1 and CDR2 are SEHNR and FQNEAQ (reference sequence). The V and J ends lost 5 bases and 5 bases, in that order; junction bases with no gene match: 12. The CDR3 consists of 17 residues. The chain's CDR3 is CASSLGTGGLQETEAFF. The CDR3, as DNA: TGTGCCAGCAGCCTAGGGACAGGGGGCCTACAGGAAACTGAAGCTTTCTTT.

The chain is built from TRBV7-2 and TRBJ1-4, with D possibly being TRBD1 (6 bases). V dropped 5 bases and J dropped 7 bases, with 20 bases sitting between them. CDR3 length equals 16 residues. Germline V lookup: CDR1 SGHTA, CDR2 FQGNSA. CDR3 nucleotide sequence: TGTGCCAGCAGCCCGGACCCACAGGGATTGGGTGAAAAACTGTTTTTT. It encodes CASSPDPQGLGEKLFF.

The chain has TRBV13 and TRBJ2-1, with TRBD1 identical over 7 bases. This CDR3 has 14 residues. Germline V gene sequence: CDR1 PRHDT, CDR2 FYEKMQ (reference sequence). The junction had 5 bases not matched to a gene; V was cut back by 5 bases and J by 4 bases. The CDR3 sequence: CASSIRDRYNEQFF. The CDR3 DNA reads as TGTGCCAGCAGCATCCGGGACAGATACAATGAGCAGTTCTTC.

The chain combines TRBV2 with TRBJ1-3; D not resolved. Trimming removed 0 bases from V and 2 bases from J, with 5 bases in between. Germline loops: CDR1 SNHLY, CDR2 FYNNEI. The CDR3 runs to 14 residues. Here the CDR3 reads CASSEARAGNTIYF. In DNA, the CDR3 is TGTGCCAGCAGTGAAGCGAGAGCTGGAAACACCATATATTTT.

This chain uses TRBV5-1 with TRBJ2-7, with D perhaps TRBD2 (7 bases). Germline CDR1 and CDR2: SGHRS and YFSETQ. V shed 3 bases and J shed 0 bases, with 13 bases lying between them. The CDR3 is 15 amino acids. As DNA, the CDR3 is TGCGCCAGCAGCTGGAGGGGGGGTAGCTCCTACGAGCAGTACTTC. Translating it yields CASSWRGGSSYEQYF.

The chain combines TRBV5-6 with TRBJ1-5; D uncertain. CDR1 and CDR2 (germline): SGHDT, YYEEEE. The CDR3 is 15 amino acids. V dropped 6 bases and J dropped 0 bases, with 13 bases sitting between them. The CDR3 coding sequence is TGTGCCAGCAACTCCTCGCGGGCTAGCAATCAGCCCCAGCATTTT. This translates into CASNSSRASNQPQHF.

The chain carries TRBV19 and TRBJ1-1; D not certain. The CDR3 is 13 residues long. Germline V gene data show CDR1 as LNHDA and CDR2 as SQIVND (reference sequence). Trimming stripped 5 bases from V and 4 bases from J, with 11 bases between. In DNA, the CDR3 is TGTGCCAGTAGTCCCTGGGAGGCCACTGAAGCTTTCTTT. This sequence encodes CASSPWEATEAFF.

The genes are TRBV18 and TRBJ1-4; TRBD1 might be the D (5 bases). V lost 6 bases to trimming and J lost 5 bases, with 25 bases between them. This CDR3 comprises 18 residues. Germline V lookup: CDR1 KGHSH, CDR2 LQKENI. CDR3 residues: CASSQPVRGGDYNEKLFF. CDR3 bases: TGTGCCAGCTCCCAACCCGTAAGGGGAGGGGACTACAATGAAAAACTGTTTTTT.

J is TRBJ2-3 and V is TRBV10-3; 13 nucleotides line up with TRBD2. Losses at the gene ends were 8 bases for V and 4 bases for J; bases not matched to a gene: 3. Germline CDR1 is ENHRY and CDR2 is SYGVKD. CDR3 size: 14 residues. CDR3 amino acids: CAIGTSGAADTQYF. In DNA form, the CDR3 reads TGTGCCATCGGGACTAGCGGGGCAGCAGATACGCAGTATTTT.

This clone is categorized as medium-sized (0.01 to 0.1%). The V gene is TRBV19, the J gene TRBJ1-5, with 7 bases matching TRBD1. With 5 bases clipped from V and 7 bases from J, the junction kept 14 bases outside the gene matches. The germline gives CDR1 LNHDA, CDR2 SQIVND (reference sequence). This CDR3 region has 16 residues. CDR3: CASSRRDREGGQPQHF. The CDR3 coding sequence is TGTGCCAGTAGTCGGCGCGACAGGGAAGGGGGCCAGCCCCAGCATTTT.

The gene calls are TRBV9 and TRBJ2-7; D is uncertain. Trimming cost V 0 bases and J 2 bases, with 6 bases left between them. Germline CDR1 is SGDLS and CDR2 is YYNGEE. The CDR3 has 13 amino acids. The CDR3 DNA reads TGTGCCAGCAGCGTAGCAAGAGCCTACGAGCAGTACTTC. It codes for CASSVARAYEQYF.

V is TRBV5-1 and J is TRBJ1-1; D is possibly TRBD1 (5 bases). The length of the CDR3 is 13 residues. The ends were cut back, 6 bases at V and 1 base at J, with 10 bases in the middle. Germline loops: CDR1 SGHRS, CDR2 YFSETQ. The CDR3 sequence: CASNPQGNTEAFF. DNA for the CDR3: TGCGCCAGCAACCCGCAGGGGAACACTGAAGCTTTCTTT.

The chain carries TRBV6-1 and TRBJ2-6, with D possibly TRBD1 on 5 matching bases. CDR1 is MNHNS, CDR2 SASEGT, per germline. CDR3 length: 18 amino acids. Trimming shortened V by 4 bases and J by 1 base, and 17 bases separated the two germline ends. The CDR3 coding sequence is TGTGCCAGCAGTGCTCAGGCACAGGTCGGATCTGGGGCCAACGTCCTGACTTTC. Its protein product is CASSAQAQVGSGANVLTF.

This clone was detected only a few times. V is TRBV7-9 and J is TRBJ2-1; tentative D call: TRBD1 (6 bases). Trimming removed 5 bases from V and 9 bases from J, with 11 bases in between. Germline V gene sequence: CDR1 SEHNR, CDR2 FQNEAQ (reference sequence). The CDR3 has 12 residues. The CDR3 nucleotides are TGTGCCAGCAGCCGCAGGGGTGGTGAGCAGTTCTTC. This translates into CASSRRGGEQFF.